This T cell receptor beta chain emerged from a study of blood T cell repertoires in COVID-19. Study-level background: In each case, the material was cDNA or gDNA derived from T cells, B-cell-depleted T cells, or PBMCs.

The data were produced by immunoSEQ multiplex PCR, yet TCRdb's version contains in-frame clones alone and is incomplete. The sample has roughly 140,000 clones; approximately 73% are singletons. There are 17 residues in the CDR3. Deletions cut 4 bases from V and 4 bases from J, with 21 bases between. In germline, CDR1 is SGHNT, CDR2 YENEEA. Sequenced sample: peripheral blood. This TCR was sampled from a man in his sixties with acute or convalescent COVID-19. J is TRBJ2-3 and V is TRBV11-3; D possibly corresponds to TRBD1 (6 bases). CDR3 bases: TGTGCCAGCAGCTCGCTAGACCACGGACAGTCTGCAGATACGCAGTATTTT. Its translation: CASSSLDHGQSADTQYF.